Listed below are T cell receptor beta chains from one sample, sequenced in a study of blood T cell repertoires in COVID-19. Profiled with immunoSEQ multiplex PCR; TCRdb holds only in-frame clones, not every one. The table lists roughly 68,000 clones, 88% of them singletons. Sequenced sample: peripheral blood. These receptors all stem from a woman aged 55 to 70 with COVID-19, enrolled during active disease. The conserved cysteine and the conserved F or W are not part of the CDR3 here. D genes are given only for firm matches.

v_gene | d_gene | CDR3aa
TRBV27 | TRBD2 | ASSSRAGGYEQF
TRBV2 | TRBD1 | ASTGGSLHEQY
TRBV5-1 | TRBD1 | ASSSPGTDYEQY
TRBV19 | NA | ASSLQEDRTQY
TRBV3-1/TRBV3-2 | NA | ASSQTGLPTGELF
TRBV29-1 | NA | SVPFDTGELF
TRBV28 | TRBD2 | ASSPSSGRTFEQF
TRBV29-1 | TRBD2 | SGRAGGGEQY
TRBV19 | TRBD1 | ASSIATGALEQY
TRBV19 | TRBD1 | ASSWTGPEETQY
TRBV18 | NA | ASSPTPEPGGYT
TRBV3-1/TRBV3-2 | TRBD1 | ASPGTGSLQETQY
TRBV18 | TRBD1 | ASSPLTGGDTEAF
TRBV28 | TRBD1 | ASASEDRATGELF
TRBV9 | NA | ASSVDVVSATGELF
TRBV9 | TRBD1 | ASSGQGGNSPLH
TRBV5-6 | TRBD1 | ASSPRDRGRRREQY
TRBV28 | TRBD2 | ASSSPGTTYNTGELF
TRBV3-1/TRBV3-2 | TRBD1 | ASTPRLQGIGYT
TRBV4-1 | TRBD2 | ASSHLLAGGRTGELF
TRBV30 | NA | AWSDIPDTSTDTQY
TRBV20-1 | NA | SAPIYEQY
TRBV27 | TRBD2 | ASSLSRGRTSGKVEEQY
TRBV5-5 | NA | ASRNQVSASNEKLF
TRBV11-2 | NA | ASSLDLEQETQY
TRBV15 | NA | ATRGTWKRNTGELF
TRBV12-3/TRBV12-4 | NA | ASSLRVNTEAF
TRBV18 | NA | ASSELPAGGYT
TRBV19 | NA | ASRRRGGANVLT
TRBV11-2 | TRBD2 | ASSHSGGLYNEQF
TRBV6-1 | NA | ASSEARRVSETQY
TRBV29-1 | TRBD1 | SVRQGDNQPQH
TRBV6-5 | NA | ASIPLGRTEEGYT
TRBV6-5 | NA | ASRPRSSGANVLT
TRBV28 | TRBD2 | ASSWGRGAKSYNEQF
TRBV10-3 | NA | AISRGDKTYNEQF
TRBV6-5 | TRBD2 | ASSYFAGGSDTQY
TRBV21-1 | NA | ASSPPGQPTYEQY
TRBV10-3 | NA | AIRQGAVNTEAF
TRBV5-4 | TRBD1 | ASSASPGGATGELF
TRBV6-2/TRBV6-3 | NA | ASSATGEQF
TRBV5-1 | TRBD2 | ASSLWASGSGSYEQY
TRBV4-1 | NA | ASSQALLGQLNQPQH